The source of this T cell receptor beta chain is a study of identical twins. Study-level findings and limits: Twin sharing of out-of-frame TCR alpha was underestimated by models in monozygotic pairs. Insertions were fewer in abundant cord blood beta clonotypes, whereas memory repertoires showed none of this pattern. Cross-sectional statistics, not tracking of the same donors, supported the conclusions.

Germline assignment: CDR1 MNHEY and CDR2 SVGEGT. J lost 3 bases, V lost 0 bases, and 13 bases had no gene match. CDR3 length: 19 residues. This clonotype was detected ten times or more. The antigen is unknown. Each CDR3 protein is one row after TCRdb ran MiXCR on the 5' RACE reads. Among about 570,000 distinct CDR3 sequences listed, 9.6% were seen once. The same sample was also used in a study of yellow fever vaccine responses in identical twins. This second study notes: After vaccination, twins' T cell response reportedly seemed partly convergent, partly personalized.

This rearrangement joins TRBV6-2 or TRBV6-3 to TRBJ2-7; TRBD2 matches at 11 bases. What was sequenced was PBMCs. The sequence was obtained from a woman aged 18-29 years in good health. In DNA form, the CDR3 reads TGTGCCAGCAGTTACTCACTACAGTCACCGGGACTAGCGGTCTACGAGCAGTACTTC. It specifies CASSYSLQSPGLAVYEQYF.